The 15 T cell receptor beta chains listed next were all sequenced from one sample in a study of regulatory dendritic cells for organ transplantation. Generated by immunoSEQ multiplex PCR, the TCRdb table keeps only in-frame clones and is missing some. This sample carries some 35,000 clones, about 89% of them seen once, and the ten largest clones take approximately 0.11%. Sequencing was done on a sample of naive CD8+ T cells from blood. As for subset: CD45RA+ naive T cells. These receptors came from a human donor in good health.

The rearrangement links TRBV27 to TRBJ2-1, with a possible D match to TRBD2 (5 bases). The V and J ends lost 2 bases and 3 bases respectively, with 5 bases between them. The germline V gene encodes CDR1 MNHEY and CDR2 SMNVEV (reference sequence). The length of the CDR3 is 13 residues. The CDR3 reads CASSLGSYNEQFF. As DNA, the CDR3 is TGTGCCAGCAGTTTAGGGAGCTACAATGAGCAGTTCTTC.

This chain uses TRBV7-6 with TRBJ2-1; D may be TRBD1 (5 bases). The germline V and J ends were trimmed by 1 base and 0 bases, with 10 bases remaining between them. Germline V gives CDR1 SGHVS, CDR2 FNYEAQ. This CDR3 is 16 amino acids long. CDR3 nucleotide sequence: TGTGCCAGCAGCTTAGGACAGCTGAGCTCCTACAATGAGCAGTTCTTC. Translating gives CASSLGQLSSYNEQFF. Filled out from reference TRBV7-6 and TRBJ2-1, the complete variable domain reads GAGVSQSPRYKVTKRGQDVALRCDPISGHVSLYWYRQALGQGPEFLTYFNYEAQQDKSGLPNDRFSAERPEGSISTLTIQRTEQRDSAMYRCASSLGQLSSYNEQFFGPGTRLTVL.

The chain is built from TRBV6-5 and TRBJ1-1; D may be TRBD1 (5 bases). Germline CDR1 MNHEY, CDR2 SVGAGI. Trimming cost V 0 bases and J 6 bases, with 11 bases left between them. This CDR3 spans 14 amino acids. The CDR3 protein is CASSYSIGTAEAFF. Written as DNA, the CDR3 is TGTGCCAGCAGTTACTCGATTGGGACCGCTGAAGCTTTCTTT.

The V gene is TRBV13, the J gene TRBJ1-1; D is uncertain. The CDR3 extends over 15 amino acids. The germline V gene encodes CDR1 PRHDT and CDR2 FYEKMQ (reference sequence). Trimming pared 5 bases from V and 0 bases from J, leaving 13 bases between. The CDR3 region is CASSPRGEMNTEAFF. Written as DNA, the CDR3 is TGTGCCAGCAGCCCCCGGGGAGAAATGAACACTGAAGCTTTCTTT.

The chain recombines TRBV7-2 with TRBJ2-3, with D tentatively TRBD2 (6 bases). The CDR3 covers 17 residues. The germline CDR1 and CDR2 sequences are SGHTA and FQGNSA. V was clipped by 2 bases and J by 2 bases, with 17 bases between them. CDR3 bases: TGTGCCAGCAGCTTAAACTCGGGGGACTTCTTCACAGATACGCAGTATTTT. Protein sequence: CASSLNSGDFFTDTQYF.

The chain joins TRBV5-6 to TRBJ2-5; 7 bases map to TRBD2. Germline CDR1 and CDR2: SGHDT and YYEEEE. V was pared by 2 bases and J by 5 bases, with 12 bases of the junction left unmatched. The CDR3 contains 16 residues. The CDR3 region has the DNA TGTGCCAGCAGCTTCCCCCTAGCGGAGTCGCCCGAGACCCAGTACTTC. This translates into CASSFPLAESPETQYF.

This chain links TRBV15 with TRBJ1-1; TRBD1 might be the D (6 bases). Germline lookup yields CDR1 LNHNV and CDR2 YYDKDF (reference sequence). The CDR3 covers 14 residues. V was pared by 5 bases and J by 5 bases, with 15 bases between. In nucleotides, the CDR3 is TGTGCCACCAGCCTTCGGGGGGGGCGGACTGAAGCTTTCTTT. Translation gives CATSLRGGRTEAFF.

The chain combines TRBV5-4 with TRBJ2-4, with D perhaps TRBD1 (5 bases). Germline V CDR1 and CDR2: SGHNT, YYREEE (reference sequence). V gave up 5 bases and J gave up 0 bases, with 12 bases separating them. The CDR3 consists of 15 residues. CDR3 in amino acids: CASSDRALAKNIQYF. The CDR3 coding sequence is TGTGCCAGCAGTGACAGAGCCTTAGCCAAAAACATTCAGTACTTC.

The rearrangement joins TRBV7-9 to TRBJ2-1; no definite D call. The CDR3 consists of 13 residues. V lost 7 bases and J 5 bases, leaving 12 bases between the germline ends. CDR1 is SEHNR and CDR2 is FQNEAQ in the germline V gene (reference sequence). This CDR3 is CASTTSRDNEQFF. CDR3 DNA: TGTGCCAGCACGACCTCTAGGGACAATGAGCAGTTCTTC.

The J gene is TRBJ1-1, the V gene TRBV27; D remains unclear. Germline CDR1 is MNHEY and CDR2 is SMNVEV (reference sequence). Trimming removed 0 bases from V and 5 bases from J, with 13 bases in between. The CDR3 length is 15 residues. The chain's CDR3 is CASSLSLREETEAFF. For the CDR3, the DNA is TGTGCCAGCAGTTTATCGCTGAGGGAAGAAACTGAAGCTTTCTTT.

The CDR3 nucleotides are TGTGCCATCAGGGAACTAATGGGAGGGTATCATCAGCCCCAGCATTTT. Its protein product is CAIRELMGGYHQPQHF. The rearrangement links TRBV28 to TRBJ1-5, with D tentatively TRBD1 (5 bases). With 10 bases removed from V and 5 bases from J, the gap between germline ends came to 24 bases. The CDR3 has 16 residues. Germline values: CDR1 MDHEN, CDR2 SYDVKM.

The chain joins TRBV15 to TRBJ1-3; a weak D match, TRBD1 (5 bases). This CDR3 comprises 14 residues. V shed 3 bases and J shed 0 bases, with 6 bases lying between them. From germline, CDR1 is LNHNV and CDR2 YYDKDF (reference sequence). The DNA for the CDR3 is TGTGCCACCAGCAGCAGGGTCTCTGGAAACACCATATATTTT. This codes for CATSSRVSGNTIYF.

In DNA, the CDR3 is TGCGCCAGCAGCCAAGATCTGGGGCCGTACGAGCAGTACTTC. Translating gives CASSQDLGPYEQYF. This chain links TRBV4-3 with TRBJ2-7; perhaps TRBD1 as D (5 bases). Germline CDR1 is LGHNA and CDR2 is YSLEER. The CDR3 covers 14 residues. Trimming left V 0 bases short and J 4 bases short, with 10 bases between.

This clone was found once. The CDR3 sequence: CSVVGTSGSPYEQYF. The DNA for the CDR3 is TGCAGCGTTGTAGGGACTAGCGGGAGCCCCTACGAGCAGTACTTC. This sequence joins TRBV29-1 and TRBJ2-7; 14 bases match TRBD2. This CDR3 region has 15 residues. V was clipped by 4 bases and J by 2 bases; unmatched bases: 4. Germline values: CDR1 SQVTM, CDR2 ANQGSEA.

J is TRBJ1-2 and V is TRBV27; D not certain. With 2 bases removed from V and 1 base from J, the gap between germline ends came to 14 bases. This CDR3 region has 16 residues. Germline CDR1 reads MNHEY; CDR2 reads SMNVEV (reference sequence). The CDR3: CASSLRRESLNYGYTF. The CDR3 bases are TGTGCCAGCAGTTTAAGGAGAGAGTCGCTTAACTATGGCTACACCTTC.